A single sample gave rise to the 28 T cell receptor beta chains below, sequenced in a study of CD8+ T cells in alopecia areata. Extraction and reverse transcription of RNA yielded cDNA as the sequencing template. Generated by immunoSEQ multiplex PCR, the TCRdb table keeps only in-frame clones and is missing some. The sample carries roughly 180,000 clones, approximately 50% recorded once. Treatment: oral pan-JAK inhibitor, 5-10 mg twice daily. The material sequenced was CD8+ T cells sorted from blood, taken at approximately week 51, from a patient treated with tofacitinib. Receptors originate from a human donor with alopecia areata.

This chain uses TRBV12-5 with TRBJ1-2, with 10 bases that match TRBD1. V trimming: 4 bases; J trimming: 0 bases; junction bases outside the gene matches: 14. The CDR3 runs 19 residues. Germline values: CDR1 LGHNT, CDR2 FRNRAP. CDR3 protein: CASGSTGGLPRTSNYGYTF. CDR3 bases: TGTGCTAGTGGTTCGACAGGGGGCCTCCCCCGCACCTCTAACTATGGCTACACCTTC.

The V gene is TRBV27, the J gene TRBJ2-7, with 8 bases aligning to TRBD2. The V gene's germline CDR1 is MNHEY and CDR2 SMNVEV (reference sequence). CDR3 size: 16 residues. J gave up 3 bases and V 6 bases, and 13 bases lay outside the gene matches. The CDR3 DNA is TGTGCCAGCAGCCTTACCCTGGGGACTAGGCTCTACGAGCAGTACTTC. Translation: CASSLTLGTRLYEQYF.

This clone was found a few times. The J gene is TRBJ2-3, the V gene TRBV5-4; 9 bases are a match to TRBD1. The CDR3 has 15 residues. Trimming at V came to 2 bases and at J to 6 bases, leaving 7 bases not matched to a gene. Germline CDR1 SGHNT, CDR2 YYREEE (reference sequence). CDR3 loop: CASSLRTGEGDTQYF. The CDR3 region has the DNA TGTGCCAGCAGCTTAAGGACAGGGGAAGGGGATACGCAGTATTTT.

This clone was seen a handful of times. This chain connects TRBV7-8 to TRBJ1-3; D possibly corresponds to TRBD1 (6 bases). Germline assignment: CDR1 SGHVS and CDR2 FQNEAQ. V was shortened by 3 bases and J by 4 bases, with 10 bases between the two germline ends. CDR3 size: 14 residues. This CDR3 is CASSFRDTGNTIYF. In DNA form, the CDR3 reads TGTGCCAGCAGCTTTCGGGACACAGGAAACACCATATATTTT.

This clone came up a few times. This chain links TRBV19 with TRBJ2-1, with D possibly being TRBD2 (6 bases). The CDR3 runs 15 residues. Germline CDR1 and CDR2: LNHDA and SQIVND (reference sequence). V lost 3 bases, J lost 3 bases, and 12 bases lay in between. The chain's CDR3 is CASSMSSDIYNEQFF. The DNA of the CDR3 is TGTGCCAGTAGTATGTCTAGCGATATCTACAATGAGCAGTTCTTC.

V gene TRBV27 combines with J gene TRBJ2-5, with a possible D match to TRBD2 (6 bases). Germline loops: CDR1 MNHEY, CDR2 SMNVEV (reference sequence). This CDR3 region has 15 residues. Trimming took off 5 bases at V and 2 bases at J, with 15 bases between the two ends. The CDR3 DNA sequence: TGTGCCAGCAGTCCTACCCCGGGGGAACAAGAGACCCAGTACTTC. Protein product: CASSPTPGEQETQYF.

The V call is TRBV27, the J call TRBJ2-7; possibly TRBD2 for D (6 bases). Looked up from germline, CDR1 is MNHEY and CDR2 is SMNVEV (reference sequence). The CDR3 totals 13 residues. Trimming left V 10 bases short and J 0 bases short, with 13 bases between. The DNA for the CDR3 is TGTGCCACCACCGGGACTGACTCCTACGAGCAGTACTTC. Translated: CATTGTDSYEQYF.

This clone has more than one count but fewer than ten. The V and J genes are TRBV5-1 and TRBJ2-1; D is possibly TRBD1 or TRBD2 (6 bases each). CDR3 length: 18 amino acids. From germline, CDR1 is SGHRS and CDR2 YFSETQ. Trimming stripped 0 bases from V and 4 bases from J, with 20 bases between. The CDR3 here is CASSLEEGLGTRYNEQFF. The CDR3 coding sequence is TGCGCCAGCAGCTTGGAGGAGGGGTTAGGGACAAGATACAATGAGCAGTTCTTC.

The rearrangement links TRBV4-1 to TRBJ2-2, with D hard to call. The CDR3 has 17 residues. Per the germline V gene, CDR1 is MGHRA and CDR2 is YSYEKL. V gave up 4 bases and J gave up 4 bases, with 19 bases separating them. CDR3 nucleotide sequence: TGCGCCAGCAGCCCATCCAGGCTGGCAGTGCGCACCGGGGAGCTGTTTTTT. Its protein product is CASSPSRLAVRTGELFF.

The V gene is TRBV5-1, the J gene TRBJ2-7, with TRBD2 as a possible D gene (5 bases). This CDR3 spans 14 amino acids. CDR1 SGHRS and CDR2 YFSETQ come from the germline V gene. Trimming left V 3 bases short and J 5 bases short, with 15 bases between. CDR3 sequence (DNA): TGCGCCAGCAGCTCCGGAGGAACCCCCAACGAGCAGTACTTC. Translation gives CASSSGGTPNEQYF.

This clone has only a few counts. J is TRBJ1-1 and V is TRBV25-1, with D uncertain. V was pared by 5 bases and J by 1 base, with 8 bases between. This CDR3 region has 13 residues. Germline V gene sequence: CDR1 MGHDK, CDR2 SYGVNS. This chain's CDR3 is CASSPRENTEAFF. As DNA, the CDR3 is TGTGCCAGCAGTCCGCGGGAGAACACTGAAGCTTTCTTT.

The V gene is TRBV4-1, the J gene TRBJ1-2; D is uncertain. The CDR3 runs to 15 residues. Trimming stripped 0 bases from V and 5 bases from J, with 13 bases between. The germline V gene has CDR1 MGHRA and CDR2 YSYEKL. In DNA, the CDR3 is TGCGCCAGCAGCCAAGAGCCGGGCCTGGGGTATGGCTACACCTTC. This gives the protein CASSQEPGLGYGYTF.

This clone was found a few times. The chain couples TRBV7-6 to TRBJ1-1, with 8 positions matching TRBD1. CDR3 length: 14 amino acids. Trimming took 2 bases from V and 4 from J; bases not matched to a gene: 3. The germline CDR1 and CDR2 sequences are SGHVS and FNYEAQ. The CDR3 region is CASSLQGAGTEAFF. The DNA of the CDR3 is TGTGCCAGCAGCTTACAGGGGGCGGGCACTGAAGCTTTCTTT.

This clone was observed a few times. The V and J genes are TRBV6-1 and TRBJ2-2, with 8 bases matching TRBD2. V lost 6 bases, J lost 6 bases, and 9 bases stayed unmatched. Germline CDR1 reads MNHNS; CDR2 reads SASEGT. The CDR3 consists of 15 residues. CDR3 sequence: CASRPGGADAGELFF. The CDR3 nucleotides are TGTGCCAGCAGGCCCGGGGGGGCTGATGCCGGGGAGCTGTTTTTT.

DNA for the CDR3: TGCAGTGGCCTTTCTCAAGGGGAGGGGGCCAACGTCCTGACTTTC. It codes for CSGLSQGEGANVLTF. This rearrangement joins TRBV29-1 to TRBJ2-6; D is tentatively TRBD1 or TRBD2 (5 bases each). CDR1 is SQVTM, CDR2 ANQGSEA, per germline. The CDR3 totals 15 residues.

This clone appeared a few times. The V call is TRBV29-1, the J call TRBJ1-2; D is perhaps TRBD1 (5 bases). The CDR3 covers 11 residues. Germline loops: CDR1 SQVTM, CDR2 ANQGSEA. Trimming shortened V by 0 bases and J by 6 bases, and 5 bases separated the two germline ends. The CDR3 nucleotides are TGCAGCGTTGAAGAGGGGGATGGCTACACCTTC. It yields the protein CSVEEGDGYTF.

Only a few counts were recorded for this clone. The chain employs TRBV11-2 and TRBJ2-3; TRBD1 matches at 7 bases. The CDR3 length is 14 residues. Germline values: CDR1 SGHAT, CDR2 FQNNGV. Unmatched junction bases numbered 2, after V lost 4 bases and J lost 1 base. The CDR3 DNA sequence: TGTGCCAGCAGCTACAGGGGCCGCACAGATACGCAGTATTTT. Residues: CASSYRGRTDTQYF.

The sample holds one count of this clone. The V gene is TRBV4-3, the J gene TRBJ2-7, with 12 bases fitting TRBD1. This CDR3 region has 16 residues. Germline V lookup: CDR1 LGHNA, CDR2 YSLEER. Trimming removed 1 base from V and 4 bases from J; junction bases left unmatched: 5. The CDR3 loop is CASSQGEGQGAYEQYF. CDR3 coding DNA: TGCGCCAGCAGCCAAGGAGAGGGACAGGGGGCGTACGAGCAGTACTTC.

V and J are TRBV9 and TRBJ2-7, with 8 bases identical to TRBD1. The V and J ends lost 3 bases and 2 bases, in that order; junction bases with no gene match: 4. CDR3 size: 14 residues. CDR1 and CDR2 from the germline V gene are SGDLS and YYNGEE. The DNA for the CDR3 is TGTGCCAGCAGCGAGGGGGACAGGACCTACGAGCAGTACTTC. Encoded protein: CASSEGDRTYEQYF.

This clone occurred a few times. V gene TRBV21-1 combines with J gene TRBJ2-7; the D segment call TRBD1 is taken from the table without a DNA check. TRBV21-1 is deemed a pseudogene. This CDR3 is 15 amino acids long. The CDR3 region is CASSHRDRGRFGQYF. CDR3 DNA sequence: TGTGCCAGCAGCCACCGGGACAGGGGGCGCTTTGGGCAGTACTTC.

The V call is TRBV27, the J call TRBJ2-3; weak D call: TRBD2 (5 bases). From germline, CDR1 is MNHEY and CDR2 SMNVEV (reference sequence). Trimming took 6 bases from V and 3 from J, leaving 13 bases between them. The CDR3 has 14 residues. CDR3 loop: CASSSDWGTDTQYF. The CDR3 DNA reads TGTGCCAGCAGCTCGGACTGGGGAACAGATACGCAGTATTTT.

This clone was observed once. As DNA, the CDR3 is TGCAGCGTTTTCGATCTGAGGTACACTGAAGCTTTCTTT. Translated: CSVFDLRYTEAFF. The chain has TRBV29-1 and TRBJ1-1; D uncertain. The CDR3 contains 13 residues. The germline gives CDR1 SQVTM, CDR2 ANQGSEA. V dropped 5 bases and J dropped 3 bases, with 13 bases sitting between them.

The chain recombines TRBV20-1 with TRBJ2-3; D remains unclear. The CDR3 sequence is 10 residues long. V dropped 6 bases and J dropped 8 bases, with 9 bases sitting between them. CDR1 is DFQATT and CDR2 is SNEGSKA in the germline V gene (reference sequence). CDR3 in DNA: TGCAGTGCCCCTATGAGTACGCAGTATTTT. This gives the protein CSAPMSTQYF.

This clone was counted once. The chain couples TRBV13 to TRBJ2-7; TRBD1 matches at 7 bases. The CDR3 runs to 15 residues. The germline gives CDR1 PRHDT, CDR2 FYEKMQ (reference sequence). With 6 bases clipped from V and 4 bases from J, the junction kept 12 bases outside the gene matches. For the CDR3, the DNA is TGTGCCAGCAGTCTAGTTGGACAGGACTCATACGAGCAGTACTTC. Protein product: CASSLVGQDSYEQYF.

CDR3 loop: CASSQGDRTYEQYF. CDR3 in DNA: TGCGCCAGCAGCCAAGGTGACAGAACCTACGAGCAGTACTTC. The chain couples TRBV4-1 to TRBJ2-7; D is perhaps TRBD1 (5 bases). The germline V gene has CDR1 MGHRA and CDR2 YSYEKL. CDR3 length: 14 residues. V was clipped by 1 base and J by 2 bases, with 9 bases between them.

The J gene is TRBJ1-1, the V gene TRBV29-1; D call uncertain. V was clipped by 4 bases and J by 5 bases, with 8 bases between them. From germline, CDR1 is SQVTM and CDR2 ANQGSEA. The CDR3 is 11 amino acids. CDR3 in amino acids: CSVVRDTEAFF. CDR3 DNA: TGCAGCGTTGTGAGGGATACTGAAGCTTTCTTT.

This clone appeared a few times. V usage is TRBV2 and J usage is TRBJ2-4, with D possibly matching TRBD2 (6 bases). Per germline, CDR1 SNHLY and CDR2 FYNNEI. V gave up 7 bases and J gave up 8 bases, with 18 bases separating them. This CDR3 spans 14 amino acids. This CDR3 reads CASTPRGMVDIQYF. CDR3 in DNA: TGTGCCAGCACCCCTCGGGGGATGGTGGACATTCAGTACTTC. Based on the CDR3 plus reference TRBV2 and TRBJ2-4, the full variable domain is EPEVTQTPSHQVTQMGQEVILRCVPISNHLYFYWYRQILGQKVEFLVSFYNNEISEKSEIFDDQFSVERPDGSNFTLKIRSTKLEDSAMYFCASTPRGMVDIQYFGAGTRLSVL.

The chain combines TRBV2 with TRBJ1-1; tentatively, D is TRBD1 (6 bases). The germline CDR1 and CDR2 sequences are SNHLY and FYNNEI. V lost 7 bases and J lost 10, with 13 bases in between. CDR3 size: 11 residues. The DNA for the CDR3 is TGTGCCAGCAAGCTAGAGGGGGGAGCTTTCTTT. It is translated as CASKLEGGAFF.